The rows below give T cell receptor beta chains drawn from one sample of a study of early T cells in non-severe SARS-CoV-2 infection. TCRdb itself ran the 5' RACE reads through MiXCR, one entry per CDR3 protein. This table has over 75,000 distinct CDR3 sequences, approximately 13% appearing once. Source material: whole blood. These receptor sequences come from an adult who was a healthcare worker with PCR-confirmed SARS-CoV-2 infection or an uninfected control (not recorded which). Each CDR3 is given with its conserved first and last residue. Fields, in order: V gene, J gene, CDR3 protein.

>TRBV7-9|TRBJ2-3
CASSLVRAGGTDTQYF
>TRBV12-3/TRBV12-4|TRBJ1-2
CASSPDRGHGYTF
>TRBV11-2|TRBJ2-7
CASSSRATGQLYEQYF
>TRBV6-2/TRBV6-3|TRBJ2-5
CASGSQETQYF
>TRBV6-6|TRBJ2-1
CASSSRGQRYYNEQFF
>TRBV5-6|TRBJ1-2
CASSRLRGRANYGYTF
>TRBV6-1|TRBJ2-2
CASSALRGESGGELFF
>TRBV11-2|TRBJ2-3
CASSLVRGNNKGLDTQYF
>TRBV7-2|TRBJ1-3
CASSSARGNNIYF
>TRBV20-1|TRBJ2-5
CSVPGGQTQYF